Listed below are T cell receptor beta chains from one sample, sequenced in a study of CD8 T cells in ankylosing spondylitis. Each CDR3 protein is one row after TCRdb ran MiXCR on the 5' RACE reads. The sample includes a few hundred thousand distinct CDR3 sequences, less than 10% of them seen just once. Sequencing was performed on blood, either unsorted or a sorted T cell fraction (not recorded which). The receptors derive from a male donor with ankylosing spondylitis. Both conserved end residues are part of each CDR3. D genes are given only for firm matches. Only some rows state a clone size, as once, few, many or a class for expanded clones.

j_call | d_call | clone_size | v_call | cdr3_nt | cdr3_aa
TRBJ2-5 | . | few | TRBV5-6 | TGTGCCAGCAGGTCCCTGACAGTGAACCTCCAGTACTTC | CASRSLTVNLQYF
TRBJ2-5 | . | few | TRBV29-1 | TGCAGCGCCGCGACGGGCGGGATCCAAGAGACCCAGTACTTC | CSAATGGIQETQYF
TRBJ2-3 | . | few | TRBV7-2 | TGTGCCAGCAGCTTAGCTTCAACCGCGGCGATCTCAGATGCGCAGTATTTT | CASSLASTAAISDAQYF
TRBJ2-7 | . | many | TRBV25-1 | TGTGCCAGCAGAGCACAGGGTTCAGGGAGAGAGCAGTACTTC | CASRAQGSGREQYF
TRBJ2-3 | TRBD2 | few | TRBV7-9 | TGTGCCAGCGCCCCAGGGCGGGAGGGCCGAGATACGCAGTATTTT | CASAPGREGRDTQYF
TRBJ2-6 | TRBD1 | . | TRBV15 | TGTGCCACCAGCAGAGATATCGGGACAGTCTACTCTGGGGCCAACGTCCTGACTTTC | CATSRDIGTVYSGANVLTF
TRBJ2-7 | TRBD2 | many | TRBV12-3/TRBV12-4 | TGTGCCAGCAGTCCCCGTCTAGCGGGAGGAGGGTACGAGCAGTACTTC | CASSPRLAGGGYEQYF
TRBJ2-7 | TRBD1 | . | TRBV4-1 | TGCGCCAGCAGCCAAGTGACAGGGTACTTGGAGCAGTACTTC | CASSQVTGYLEQYF
TRBJ2-2 | . | many | TRBV28 | TGTGCCAGCAGTTTATTAAGGGCTAGCCCCCGCTTCGGGGAGCTGTTTTTT | CASSLLRASPRFGELFF
TRBJ2-7 | TRBD2 | . | TRBV7-6 | TGTGCCAGCAGCACCGGGGCCGGACTAGCGGCCGAGCAGTACTTC | CASSTGAGLAAEQYF
TRBJ2-1 | TRBD2 | . | TRBV9 | TGTGCCAGCAGCGCAGGGACTAGCCTCTACAATGAGCAGTTCTTC | CASSAGTSLYNEQFF
TRBJ2-1 | . | many | TRBV19 | TGTGCCAGTAGTCCAGCCCCCGGACAGCTTGAGCAGTTCTTC | CASSPAPGQLEQFF
TRBJ2-7 | . | many | TRBV7-8 | TGTGCCAGCAGCAGCCGGGGCAGCACCTACGAGCAGTACTTC | CASSSRGSTYEQYF